This T cell receptor beta chain was obtained from a study of blood T cell repertoires in COVID-19. How the authors handled the data: Using reference gene primer amplification, nucleated cell counts were estimated. Libraries were prepared by immunoSEQ multiplex PCR; TCRdb keeps only in-frame clonotypes and omits some of them. D and trimming were read from the DNA, whereas the V and J calls and clone size are those reported in that table. This table has hundreds of thousands of clones, 88% appearing once. The V gene end was trimmed by 6 bases and the J gene end by 6 bases; junction bases not matched to a gene: 7. The V gene's germline CDR1 is LNHDA and CDR2 SQIVND (reference sequence). The CDR3 contains 14 residues.

The V and J genes are TRBV19 and TRBJ2-2; TRBD2 matches at 7 bases. This TCR derives from a human donor in a cohort sampled during active COVID-19. Sequenced sample: peripheral blood. The CDR3 spells CASRDAGRAGELFF. CDR3 in DNA: TGTGCCAGTAGGGACGCGGGGAGGGCCGGGGAGCTGTTTTTT.